This record looks at one T cell receptor (beta chain) sequence and its context. Antigen unknown. One end of the junction is discordant with germline, which a read error may explain. This sample is part of a study of T cells in Graves' hyperthyroidism and ophthalmopathy. The germline V gene encodes CDR1 SGHAT and CDR2 FQNNGV. This CDR3 is 17 amino acids long. The source material, RNA transcripts, was used to amplify TCR beta CDR3 regions. HTBI primers were employed in a first-round RT-PCR of the TCR CDR3. TCRdb passed the multiplex PCR reads through MiXCR, listing each CDR3 protein once. This table holds fewer than 600,000 distinct CDR3 sequences, 14% found once. For Graves' hyperthyroidism to be stable, ophthalmopathy could not progress within 18 months. Uncontrolled infection, other autoimmune disease, pregnancy or lactation disqualified patients from enrolment. Diagnoses rested on clinical symptoms, serum thyroxine and TRAb, thyroid ultrasound and orbital computed tomography.

General observations from the study: Ophthalmopathy and stable hyperthyroidism were separated by a 13 V-J model.

The rearrangement joins TRBV11-2 to TRBJ2-1; TRBD2 matches at 12 bases. The origin of this receptor is a young woman with Graves' hyperthyroidism. The sample consisted of blood. DNA for the CDR3: TGTGCCAGCAGCTTACCGGTACTAGCGGGAGGTCGTAATGAGCAGTCCTTC. Translation gives CASSLPVLAGGRNEQSF.